The clone carrying this T cell receptor (beta chain) was detected only a few times. Its antigen is undetermined. This sample was taken from a study of cytomegalovirus exposure and HLA in healthy donors. Study summary: Of roughly 400 genotyped donors, roughly 76% grouped in the Caucasian-associated ancestry cluster.

Points from the study as a whole: Earlier analysis yielded a pattern in which most TCR beta V segments were productive about 90% or about 30% of the time.

This PCR relied on a set of 60 Vbeta primers and 13 Jbeta primers. Produced via immunoSEQ multiplex PCR; TCRdb's table is partial and in-frame only. The sample has some 140,000 clones; 65% to 85% are singletons. Germline assignment: CDR1 SGHTA and CDR2 FQGNSA. Trimming took 5 bases from V and 12 from J; bases not matched to a gene: 14. The CDR3 loop spans 14 amino acids. The clonotype was recovered from a man in his late teens or twenties in good health and CMV-seronegative. Specimen: PBMCs. The chain uses TRBV7-2 and TRBJ1-2; TRBD1 aligns across 8 bases. CDR3 amino acids: CASSPGQAREINTF. In DNA form, the CDR3 reads TGTGCCAGCAGCCCGGGACAGGCCAGAGAAATAAACACCTTC.